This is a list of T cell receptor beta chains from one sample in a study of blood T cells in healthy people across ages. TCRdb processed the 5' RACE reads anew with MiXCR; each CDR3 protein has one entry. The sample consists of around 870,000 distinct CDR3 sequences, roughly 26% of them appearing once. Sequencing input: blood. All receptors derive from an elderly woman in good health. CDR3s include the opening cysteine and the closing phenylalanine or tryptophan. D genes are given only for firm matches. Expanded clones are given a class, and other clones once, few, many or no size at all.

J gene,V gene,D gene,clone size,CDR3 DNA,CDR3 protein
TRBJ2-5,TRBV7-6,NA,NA,TGTGCCAGCAGCGCCAACGGGGTCCTACTTAGAAATGAGCAGTACTTC,CASSANGVLLRNEQYF
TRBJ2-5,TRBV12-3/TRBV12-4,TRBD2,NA,TGTGCCAGCAAAGCGGGAACCCAACAGACCCAGTACTTC,CASKAGTQQTQYF
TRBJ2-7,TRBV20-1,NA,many,TGCAGTGCACCCGGGACACCCATAAATCCCTACGAGCAGTACTTC,CSAPGTPINPYEQYF
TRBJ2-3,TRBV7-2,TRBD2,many,TGTGCCAGCAGCTTCGGGGGGTGGGGGGGAGGCACAGATACGCAGTATTTT,CASSFGGWGGGTDTQYF
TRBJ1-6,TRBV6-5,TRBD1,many,TGTGCCAGCAGTTCACCTATTCCGGGACAGAGTAATTCACCCCTCCACTTT,CASSSPIPGQSNSPLHF
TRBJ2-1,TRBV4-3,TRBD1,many,TGCGCCAGCAGCCAAGATGGACAGGGGGCTGGGGAGCAGTTCTTC,CASSQDGQGAGEQFF
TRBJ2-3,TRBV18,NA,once,TGTGCCAGCTCACCACCCGGGCAGCCCCGTTCAGATACGCAGTATTTT,CASSPPGQPRSDTQYF
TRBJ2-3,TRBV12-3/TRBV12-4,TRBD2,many,TGTGCCAGCAGTTTAGGATGGACTAGCGGGGGGGCGAGGGCAGATACGCAGTATTTT,CASSLGWTSGGARADTQYF
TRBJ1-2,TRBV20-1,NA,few,TGCAGTGCTAGAGATCCCCTGAACTATGGCTACACCTTC,CSARDPLNYGYTF
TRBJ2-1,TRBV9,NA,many,TGTGCCAGCAGCGTAGGCCAGGTGGTGGCGGAGCATCGGAATGAGCAGTTCTTC,CASSVGQVVAEHRNEQFF
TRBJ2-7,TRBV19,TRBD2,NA,TGTGCCAGTATCATAGCGGGGGGGCCGGAGCAGTACTTC,CASIIAGGPEQYF
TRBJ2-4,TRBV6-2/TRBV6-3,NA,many,TGTGCCAGCAGTTACGCAGGACAGACTATTCAGTACTTC,CASSYAGQTIQYF
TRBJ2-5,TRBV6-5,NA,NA,TGTGCCAGCAGAAACCGGGGGGCCAAAGAGACCCAGTACTTC,CASRNRGAKETQYF
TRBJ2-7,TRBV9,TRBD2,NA,TGTGCCAGCAGCGTACAGGAGACTAGCGGGTTGAGCTCCTACGAGCAGTACTTC,CASSVQETSGLSSYEQYF
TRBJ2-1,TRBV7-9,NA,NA,TGTGCCAGCAGCTTAAGAAGGCTGGGGGCGGATGAGCAGTTCTTC,CASSLRRLGADEQFF
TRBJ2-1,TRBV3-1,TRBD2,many,TGTGCCAGCAGCCAAGGACTAGCGGGGGCATACAATGAGCAGTTCTTC,CASSQGLAGAYNEQFF
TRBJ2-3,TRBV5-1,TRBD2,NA,TGCGCCAGCGGTCCGCTAGCGGGGGGCACTAGCACAGATACGCAGTATTTT,CASGPLAGGTSTDTQYF
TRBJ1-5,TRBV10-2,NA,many,TGCGCCAGCAGTGAGGTGGCAGGGAATCAGCCCCAGCATTTT,CASSEVAGNQPQHF
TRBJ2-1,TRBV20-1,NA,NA,TGCAGTGCCAAGTCTGGCGTTAGCTCCTACAATGAGCAGTTCTTC,CSAKSGVSSYNEQFF
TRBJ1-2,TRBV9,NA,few,TGTGCCAGCAGCGTAGCGGTTTCCTCTAACTATGGCTACACCTTC,CASSVAVSSNYGYTF
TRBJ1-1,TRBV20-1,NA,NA,TGCAGTGCTAAGGGAGGCACTGAAGCTTTCTTT,CSAKGGTEAFF
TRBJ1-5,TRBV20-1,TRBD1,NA,TGCAGTGCTAGATTCCACAGGGGGCCAGTTAGTCAGCCCCAGCATTTT,CSARFHRGPVSQPQHF
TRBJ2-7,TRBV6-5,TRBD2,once,TGTGCCAGCAGTTACCTAGCGGGAAGCTCCTACGAGCAGTACTTC,CASSYLAGSSYEQYF
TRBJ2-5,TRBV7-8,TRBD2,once,TGTGCCAGCAGTCATCAGCGGGGGGGGAGGAATGAGCAGTACTTC,CASSHQRGGRNEQYF
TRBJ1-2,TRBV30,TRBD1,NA,TGTGCCTGGAGGGGGCGATCGGGGACAGGGGCTTATGGCTACACCTTC,CAWRGRSGTGAYGYTF
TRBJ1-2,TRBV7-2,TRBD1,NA,TGTGCCAGCAGCTTAGCTGGGACAGGGAACTATGGCTACACCTTC,CASSLAGTGNYGYTF
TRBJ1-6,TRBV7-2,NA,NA,TGTGCCAGCAGCTCCGACAGGAACTATAATTCACCCCTCCACTTT,CASSSDRNYNSPLHF
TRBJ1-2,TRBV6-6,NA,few,TGTGCCAGCAGTCCAGGGGAGAGGGGCTACACCTTC,CASSPGERGYTF
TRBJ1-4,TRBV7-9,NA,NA,TGTGCCAGCAGCTCACAGGGACACCATAATGAAAAACTGTTTTTT,CASSSQGHHNEKLFF
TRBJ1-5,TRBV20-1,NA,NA,TGCAGTGCTAGAGCCCCGGGGGTTCAGCCCCAGCATTTT,CSARAPGVQPQHF
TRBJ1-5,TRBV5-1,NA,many,TGCGCCAGCAGCTTGGGATTCGGTGCTCAGCCCCAGCATTTT,CASSLGFGAQPQHF
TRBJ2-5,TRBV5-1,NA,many,TGCGCCAGCAGCCGGGAAGCCCAAGAGACCCAGTACTTC,CASSREAQETQYF
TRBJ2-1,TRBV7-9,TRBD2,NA,TGTGCCAGCAGCTCGGGAGGGGGGACAGCGGGGGGTCTCTACAATGAGCAGTTCTTC,CASSSGGGTAGGLYNEQFF
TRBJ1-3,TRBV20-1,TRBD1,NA,TGCAGTGCAGATACCGGGACAGGGGGAGGAAACACCATATATTTT,CSADTGTGGGNTIYF
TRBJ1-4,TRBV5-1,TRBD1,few,TGCGCCAGCAGCTTGGAGGGACAGGGGCTTGAAAAACTGTTTTTT,CASSLEGQGLEKLFF
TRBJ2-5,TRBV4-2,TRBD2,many,TGTGCCAGCAGTCTCGGGGCTAGCGGGGGGAAAGAGACCCAGTACTTC,CASSLGASGGKETQYF
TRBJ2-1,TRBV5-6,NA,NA,TGTGCCAGCAGCTTGGGAACGGTGATCGATGAGCAGTTCTTC,CASSLGTVIDEQFF
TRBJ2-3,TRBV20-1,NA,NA,TGCAGTGCTAGAACCAAGAGGGTTCTTATTACAGATACGCAGTATTTT,CSARTKRVLITDTQYF
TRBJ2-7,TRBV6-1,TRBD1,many,TGTGCCAGCAGTAGTCCGGGACAGAGATCCTACGAGCAGTACTTC,CASSSPGQRSYEQYF
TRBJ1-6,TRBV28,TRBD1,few,TGTGCCAGCAGTTCCCCAGGGACAGGGCTCCTCCACTTT,CASSSPGTGLLHF
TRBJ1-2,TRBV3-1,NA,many,TGTGCCAGCAGCAAGGGGACGGGAGCTAACTATGGCTACACCTTC,CASSKGTGANYGYTF
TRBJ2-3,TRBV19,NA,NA,TGTGCCAGCTCGAGGACAAAACCTCCTAGCACAGATACGCAGTATTTT,CASSRTKPPSTDTQYF
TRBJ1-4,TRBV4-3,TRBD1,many,TGCGCCAGCAGCCAAGGGACAGGAGTTAATGAAAAACTGTTTTTT,CASSQGTGVNEKLFF
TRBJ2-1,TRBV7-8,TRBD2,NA,TGTGCCAGCAGCTTACGCACTAGCGGGAGGGCCGTGGACAATGAGCAGTTCTTC,CASSLRTSGRAVDNEQFF
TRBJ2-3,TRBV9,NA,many,TGTGCCAGCGCCCCACGGGGGGCCCCCCGCACAGATACGCAGTATTTT,CASAPRGAPRTDTQYF
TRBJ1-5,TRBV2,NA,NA,TGTGCCAGCAGTGAAACCCCCCCGTTGCCCCAGCATTTT,CASSETPPLPQHF
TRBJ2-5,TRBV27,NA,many,TGTGCCAGCCGCAGGGAACAAGAGACCCAGTACTTC,CASRREQETQYF
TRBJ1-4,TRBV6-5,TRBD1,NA,TGTGCCAGCAGTCCCAGGGGGGCGAGAGGTGAAAAACTGTTTTTT,CASSPRGARGEKLFF
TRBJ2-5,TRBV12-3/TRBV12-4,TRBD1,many,TGTGCCAGCAGTTCTTGGACAGGGAGAGAGACCCAGTACTTC,CASSSWTGRETQYF
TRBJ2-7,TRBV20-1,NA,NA,TGCAGTGCTAGAGATAGGAATAGGCCGTGGTACGAGCAGTACTTC,CSARDRNRPWYEQYF
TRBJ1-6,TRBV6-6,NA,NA,TGTGCCTGCTCGGGACGGAATAATTCACCCCTCCACTTT,CACSGRNNSPLHF
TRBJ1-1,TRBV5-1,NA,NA,TGCGCCAGCAGAACGGACGGGGCGGGGACCATATTGGCGGCTTTCTTT,CASRTDGAGTILAAFF
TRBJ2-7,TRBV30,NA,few,TGTGCCTGGAACCCGCTAGTCTTCGACAATGAGCAGTACTTC,CAWNPLVFDNEQYF
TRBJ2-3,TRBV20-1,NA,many,TGCAGTGCCCCGTGGCGGATTAGCACAGATACGCAGTATTTT,CSAPWRISTDTQYF